The rows below give T cell receptor beta chains drawn from one sample of a study of blood T cell repertoires in COVID-19. The method was immunoSEQ multiplex PCR; TCRdb's version includes in-frame clones alone and lacks a portion of them. This sample has over 100,000 clones; 75% to 90% occur once, and the top ten carry approximately 1%. The sample taken for sequencing was peripheral blood. The receptors were gathered from a human donor in a cohort sampled during active COVID-19. Both conserved end residues are part of each CDR3. A D gene is named only where the DNA matches it firmly. Rows give clone size only sometimes, using once, few, many, or a class for an expanded clone.

TGTGCCATCAGTGACAGGGAACTCTATGGCTACACCTTC	CAISDRELYGYTF	-	TRBV10-3	TRBJ1-2	-	13
TGCGCCAGCAGCCAGGGACAGGGGGGATATGGCTACACCTTC	CASSQGQGGYGYTF	-	TRBV4-3	TRBJ1-2	TRBD1	14
TGTGCCAGCAGCTTGGACAGGGCCTACGAGCAGTACTTC	CASSLDRAYEQYF	-	TRBV5-4	TRBJ2-7	-	13
TGTGCCAGCAGTTATGGGAGGACAAACTACGAGCAGTACTTC	CASSYGRTNYEQYF	-	TRBV5-6	TRBJ2-7	-	14
TGCGCCAGCAGCTTCGGACAGAATTTGAACACTGAAGCTTTCTTT	CASSFGQNLNTEAFF	-	TRBV5-1	TRBJ1-1	-	15
TGTGCCAGCAGGACTGCCGACTATGGCTACACCTTC	CASRTADYGYTF	-	TRBV6-5	TRBJ1-2	-	12
TGTGCCAGCAGCTTAGACGGCGGGGGGTACCACGAGCAGTACTTC	CASSLDGGGYHEQYF	-	TRBV7-9	TRBJ2-7	TRBD2	15
TGTGCCAGCTCACCAAGACTAGCGGGAGGGAACTACGAGCAGTACTTC	CASSPRLAGGNYEQYF	-	TRBV18	TRBJ2-7	TRBD2	16
TGTGCCAGCAGCGCCCCCGGGACAGGGTCTAACTATGGCTACACCTTC	CASSAPGTGSNYGYTF	-	TRBV9	TRBJ1-2	TRBD1	16
TGTGCCACCCGAGACGCCAGGGTTGAGACTGAAGCTTTCTTT	CATRDARVETEAFF	-	TRBV10-3	TRBJ1-1	-	14
TGCGCCAGCAGCCCGGTCGAAGGGGGCAATCAGCCCCAGCATTTT	CASSPVEGGNQPQHF	-	TRBV4-1	TRBJ1-5	-	15
TGTGCCAGCGGACTAGCGGGACACAATGAGCAGTTCTTC	CASGLAGHNEQFF	-	TRBV5-5	TRBJ2-1	TRBD2	13
TGCGCCAGCAGCCGAGGGACATTCAATGAGCAGTTCTTC	CASSRGTFNEQFF	few	TRBV4-1	TRBJ2-1	-	13
TGTGCCAGTTTCCCTGCGGGGGGGAATTACAATGAGCAGTTCTTC	CASFPAGGNYNEQFF	-	TRBV19	TRBJ2-1	TRBD2	15
TGTGCCAGCAGCGCACTAGCGGGGATATACAATGAGCAGTTCTTC	CASSALAGIYNEQFF	-	TRBV9	TRBJ2-1	TRBD2	15
TGTGCCAGCAGCTCTGGGACAGGGACCTACGAGCAGTACTTC	CASSSGTGTYEQYF	-	TRBV7-6	TRBJ2-7	TRBD1	14
TGTGCCAGCAGCACCGGGACTCTTGGGCAAGATACGCAGTATTTT	CASSTGTLGQDTQYF	-	TRBV5-4	TRBJ2-3	-	15
TGTGCCAGCAGCCAAAGACTAGCCATGGAGCAGTACTTC	CASSQRLAMEQYF	-	TRBV4-2	TRBJ2-7	TRBD2	13
TGCGCCAGCAGGGTCGGGGACAGGGGGTTTCAGCCCCAGCATTTT	CASRVGDRGFQPQHF	-	TRBV10-2	TRBJ1-5	TRBD1	15
TGTGCCAGCAGCCCAGGGACAGGCGGGACCCAGTACTTC	CASSPGTGGTQYF	-	TRBV7-2	TRBJ2-5	TRBD1	13
TGCGCCAGCAGCTTGACGGGGTCTGGGGCCAACGTCCTGACTTTC	CASSLTGSGANVLTF	-	TRBV5-1	TRBJ2-6	-	15
TGTGCCAGCAGCTTGCTGGCTAGCGGGGGGGAAAGCACAGATACGCAGTATTTT	CASSLLASGGESTDTQYF	-	TRBV5-6	TRBJ2-3	TRBD2	18
TGTGCCAGCTCACCGGCAGAGACCCAGTACTTC	CASSPAETQYF	few	TRBV18	TRBJ2-5	-	11
TGTGCCAGCAGCTTAATCGGACAGGGAAGTAATTCACCCCTCCACTTT	CASSLIGQGSNSPLHF	once	TRBV7-9	TRBJ1-6	TRBD1	16
TGTGCCAGCAGTTTAGGGGCGGTCGGCATATATTTT	CASSLGAVGIYF	-	TRBV28	TRBJ1-3	-	12
TGTGCCAGCAGTTTACTAGGGGGAAGTAATCGCGAGCAGTACTTC	CASSLLGGSNREQYF	few	TRBV27	TRBJ2-7	-	15
TGTGCCAGCAGTCACCCAAGCCCCGATCCCGAGCAGTACTTC	CASSHPSPDPEQYF	once	TRBV28	TRBJ2-7	-	14
TGCGCCAGCAGCCGGGAGGGGAGAACGACCGGGGAGCTGTTTTTT	CASSREGRTTGELFF	few	TRBV5-1	TRBJ2-2	TRBD2	15
TGCGCCAGCAGCTCACCGGGACTGAGCTCCTACGAGCAGTACTTC	CASSSPGLSSYEQYF	-	TRBV5-1	TRBJ2-7	-	15
TGTGCCAGCAGCAGGAGTAGCGGCACTGAAGCTTTCTTT	CASSRSSGTEAFF	-	TRBV6-2/TRBV6-3	TRBJ1-1	-	13
TGTGCCAGCTCACCAGACCGGGGAGCCTCCTACGAGCAGTACTTC	CASSPDRGASYEQYF	-	TRBV18	TRBJ2-7	-	15
TGTGCCAGCAGATTAGACAGTTACGAGCAGTACTTC	CASRLDSYEQYF	-	TRBV2	TRBJ2-7	-	12
TGTGCCAGCAGCACCGGGACAGCGAACACTGAAGCTTTCTTT	CASSTGTANTEAFF	-	TRBV11-2	TRBJ1-1	TRBD1	14
TGCGCCAGCAGCTTGACCCCCTCCGGGAACACTGAAGCTTTCTTT	CASSLTPSGNTEAFF	-	TRBV5-1	TRBJ1-1	-	15
TGTGCCAGCAGGGCCAGCGGAGAGCAAGAGACCCAGTACTTC	CASRASGEQETQYF	-	TRBV6-5	TRBJ2-5	-	14
TGTGCCAGCAGCGTAGCTTTAAACCTAGCGGGCACCGGGGAGCTGTTTTTT	CASSVALNLAGTGELFF	-	TRBV9	TRBJ2-2	TRBD2	17
TGTGCCAGCAGCTTACCGGGACTAGGTACAGATACGCAGTATTTT	CASSLPGLGTDTQYF	-	TRBV7-3	TRBJ2-3	TRBD2	15